The entry that follows covers one TCR beta chain sequence. Antigen unknown. Germline loops: CDR1 MGHRA, CDR2 YSYEKL. Deletions cut 0 bases from V and 5 bases from J, with 11 bases between. CDR3 size: 15 residues. The iRepertoire nested amplicon-rescue multiplex PCR amplified TCR alpha and beta CDR3s from RNA. One entry per CDR3 protein results from TCRdb running MiXCR on the multiplex PCR reads. The sample lists 300,000 to 450,000 distinct CDR3 sequences, 35% to 45% occurring once. The sample comes from a study of glioma-infiltrating T cells. General study findings and limits: Shared blood CDR3 signature motifs marked patients with low tissue-blood divergence.

Sequenced input: glioma tissue, nonneoplastic brain tissue, or PBMCs (not recorded which). The chain employs TRBV4-1 and TRBJ1-5; tentative D call: TRBD1 (6 bases). This clonotype originated in a human donor with low-grade glioma or glioblastoma, undergoing nonglioma brain surgery, or in good health (not recorded which). Here the CDR3 reads CASSQDWDNYQPQHF. Here the CDR3 DNA reads TGCGCCAGCAGCCAAGATTGGGACAACTATCAGCCCCAGCATTTT.